The next 3 T cell receptor beta chains were all read from a single sample in a study of blood T cells in healthy people across ages. Next came a second PCR, run for about 6 to 12 cycles, which used a sample-barcoded 5' primer along with a J-beta primer mix. TCRdb redid the calling of the 5' RACE reads with MiXCR, one entry per CDR3 protein. The sample contains 1.2 million to 1.5 million distinct CDR3 sequences, 59% of which appear only once. Sequenced input: blood. These receptors were obtained from a young man in good health.

The chain has TRBV7-6 and TRBJ2-7; D may be TRBD1 (6 bases). The CDR3 runs to 18 residues. The germline V and J ends were trimmed by 5 bases and 1 base, with 24 bases remaining between them. Germline loops: CDR1 SGHVS, CDR2 FNYEAQ. The CDR3 DNA reads TGTGCCAGCAGCCAGAGTTATATGGCAGGGGAAGATTCCTACGAGCAGTACTTC. It encodes CASSQSYMAGEDSYEQYF.

A single count supports this clonotype. The J gene is TRBJ2-1, the V gene TRBV5-1; possibly TRBD2 for D (6 bases). The CDR3 has 13 amino acids. V was trimmed by 0 bases and J by 8 bases, leaving 9 bases between them. In germline, CDR1 is SGHRS, CDR2 YFSETQ. Written as DNA, the CDR3 is TGCGCCAGCAGCTTGGGACTAGAAGATGAGCAGTTCTTC. Its translation: CASSLGLEDEQFF. Complete variable domain (other parts from reference TRBV5-1 and TRBJ2-1): KAGVTQTPRYLIKTRGQQVTLSCSPISGHRSVSWYQQTPGQGLQFLFEYFSETQRNKGNFPGRFSGRQFSNSRSEMNVSTLELGDSALYLCASSLGLEDEQFFGPGTRLTVL.

About this clonotype itself: A read error may be the cause here, since a much bigger clone is one base away. This chain joins TRBV6-2 or TRBV6-3 and TRBJ2-5; D is uncertain. The CDR3 has 15 amino acids. Trimming stripped 2 bases from V and 11 bases from J, with 21 bases between. In germline, CDR1 is MNHEY, CDR2 SVGEGT. CDR3 bases: TGTGCCAGCAGTTACATAGGAGTTCCCTACAATGAGCAGTACTTC. Translating gives CASSYIGVPYNEQYF.